These 9 T cell receptor beta chains came from one sample sequenced in a study of blood T cell repertoires in COVID-19. Method: immunoSEQ multiplex PCR; TCRdb's copy keeps in-frame clones and lacks some. The sample includes 55,000 to 65,000 clones, about 89% of them seen just once. Sequenced sample: peripheral blood. These TCRs come from a woman aged 60-75 years with active COVID-19.

The rearrangement joins TRBV6-1 to TRBJ2-3, with TRBD1 matching 10 bases. J lost 3 bases, V lost 4 bases, and 7 bases had no gene match. The length of the CDR3 is 16 residues. Per germline, CDR1 MNHNS and CDR2 SASEGT. CDR3 sequence (DNA): TGTGCCAGCAGTGTAGTCCCGGGACAGGGGACAGATACGCAGTATTTT. Translating it yields CASSVVPGQGTDTQYF.

This chain links TRBV29-1 with TRBJ1-1; D uncertain. The CDR3 runs to 11 residues. V lost 6 bases to trimming and J lost 7 bases, with 12 bases between them. Germline V gene lookup returns CDR1 SQVTM and CDR2 ANQGSEA. CDR3 coding DNA: TGCAGCGTGGAGGAACAAATTGAAGCTTTCTTT. Its protein product is CSVEEQIEAFF.

The chain is built from TRBV5-1 and TRBJ1-4; 7 bases match TRBD1. There are 14 residues in the CDR3. With 6 bases clipped from V and 6 bases from J, the junction kept 8 bases outside the gene matches. In germline, CDR1 is SGHRS, CDR2 YFSETQ. The DNA for the CDR3 is TGCGCCAGCAAAGGGGGCAGGGGTGATGAAAAACTGTTTTTT. The encoded protein is CASKGGRGDEKLFF. Filled out from reference TRBV5-1 and TRBJ1-4, the complete variable domain reads KAGVTQTPRYLIKTRGQQVTLSCSPISGHRSVSWYQQTPGQGLQFLFEYFSETQRNKGNFPGRFSGRQFSNSRSEMNVSTLELGDSALYLCASKGGRGDEKLFFGSGTQLSVL.

The chain carries TRBV10-3 and TRBJ2-5; 9 positions agree with TRBD1. With 10 bases clipped from V and 3 bases from J, the junction kept 9 bases outside the gene matches. This CDR3 has 14 amino acids. Germline-derived CDR1 and CDR2 are ENHRY and SYGVKD. DNA for the CDR3: TGTGCCACCTCCGGGACAGGGTCCAAAGAGACCCAGTACTTC. The encoded protein is CATSGTGSKETQYF.

V and J are TRBV19 and TRBJ2-7; 7 positions match TRBD1. This CDR3 is built from 13 residues. Germline V gene data show CDR1 as LNHDA and CDR2 as SQIVND (reference sequence). V gave up 5 bases and J gave up 4 bases; unmatched junction bases: 5. In nucleotides, the CDR3 is TGTGCCAGTAGTCAGGGACAGCCGTACGAGCAGTACTTC. Translating it yields CASSQGQPYEQYF.

The rearrangement uses TRBV6-2 or TRBV6-3 and TRBJ2-7, with TRBD1 matching over 7 bases. The V gene end was trimmed by 6 bases and the J gene end by 2 bases; junction bases not matched to a gene: 7. This CDR3 has 14 residues. Per the germline V gene, CDR1 is MNHEY and CDR2 is SVGEGT. CDR3 residues: CASSLRTGAYEQYF. CDR3 sequence (DNA): TGTGCCAGCAGCCTCAGGACAGGAGCCTACGAGCAGTACTTC.

The rearrangement uses TRBV19 and TRBJ1-4; TRBD1 is a possible D gene (6 bases). CDR1 LNHDA and CDR2 SQIVND come from the germline V gene (reference sequence). This CDR3 region has 14 residues. With 1 base removed from V and 5 bases from J, the gap between germline ends came to 8 bases. In DNA, the CDR3 is TGTGCCAGTAGTATAGGCCAGGGGAATGAAAAACTGTTTTTT. Protein product: CASSIGQGNEKLFF.

In its sample, this clone was seen once. The rearrangement uses TRBV19 and TRBJ2-2, with 10 bases fitting TRBD2. The V segment lost 6 bases and the J segment 5 bases; nucleotides outside the gene matches: 6. The CDR3 runs to 15 residues. The germline CDR1 and CDR2 sequences are LNHDA and SQIVND (reference sequence). CDR3 region: CASSPGLASTGELFF. The CDR3 bases are TGTGCCAGTAGCCCGGGACTAGCGAGTACCGGGGAGCTGTTTTTT.

V and J are TRBV3-1 (or the pseudogene TRBV3-2) and TRBJ2-5; TRBD2 matches at 12 bases. This CDR3 has 19 residues. Germline CDR1 and CDR2: LGHDT and YNNKEL (reference sequence). After removal of 1 base from V and 5 bases from J, the junction contained 14 bases not matched to a gene. CDR3 amino acids: CASSQGPPSTSGGFETQYF. CDR3 nucleotides: TGTGCCAGCAGCCAAGGCCCCCCCTCAACTAGCGGGGGGTTTGAGACCCAGTACTTC.